What follows are 30 T cell receptor beta chains derived from one specimen sequenced in a study of T cell repertoires in cytomegalovirus infection. TCRdb re-derived calls from the reads in MiXCR, one entry per CDR3 protein. Of 650,000 to 900,000 distinct CDR3 sequences in the sample, 25% to 30% were seen once. Their antigens are not known. This sample comprised cultured CD8+ T cells from PBMCs, obtained from culture after CMV antigen stimulation. Receptor source: a human donor in good health (CMV status not recorded). Some clones in this sample may be carry-over from other donors' samples.

A few counts support this clonotype. The chain links TRBV4-2 to TRBJ1-6; TRBD1 matches 7 bases. The CDR3 runs to 15 residues. The ends lost 0 bases at V and 9 bases at J; junction bases unmatched: 5. Germline loops: CDR1 LGHNA, CDR2 YNFKEQ. The DNA of the CDR3 is TGTGCCAGCAGCCAAGACGACAGGGCGGCTTCACCCCTCCACTTT. As protein: CASSQDDRAASPLHF.

This clonotype was recorded only once. The genes are TRBV19 and TRBJ1-1; a weak D match, TRBD1 (6 bases). Germline V CDR1 and CDR2: LNHDA, SQIVND (reference sequence). This CDR3 spans 12 amino acids. V was cut by 7 bases and J by 4 bases, with 10 bases left in between. CDR3 bases: TGTGCCAGTAAGGGGGGGGGCACTGAAGCTTTCTTT. The encoded protein is CASKGGGTEAFF.

This clonotype has just a few counts. This chain connects TRBV20-1 to TRBJ2-3; a possible D gene is TRBD1 (6 bases). The CDR3 totals 15 residues. Germline values: CDR1 DFQATT, CDR2 SNEGSKA (reference sequence). V lost 4 bases and J 1 base, leaving 15 bases between the germline ends. CDR3 protein: CSANVGAFGTDTQYF. Here the CDR3 DNA reads TGCAGTGCTAATGTGGGGGCGTTCGGCACAGATACGCAGTATTTT.

A few counts support this clonotype. This chain uses TRBV7-6 with TRBJ1-5; 7 bases match TRBD1. Germline loops: CDR1 SGHVS, CDR2 FNYEAQ. The CDR3 loop spans 14 amino acids. V was clipped by 3 bases and J by 5 bases; unmatched bases: 4. The chain's CDR3 is CASSLTGPDQPQHF. CDR3 coding DNA: TGTGCCAGCAGCTTGACAGGGCCCGATCAGCCCCAGCATTTT.

The chain combines TRBV24-1 with TRBJ2-1; D not resolved. The CDR3 runs to 14 residues. Germline CDR1 and CDR2: KGHDR and SFDVKD. Deletions cut 2 bases from V and 3 bases from J, with 7 bases between. In DNA, the CDR3 is TGTGCCACCAGTGATTCCGGGTACTACAATGAGCAGTTCTTC. As protein: CATSDSGYYNEQFF.

J is TRBJ2-1 and V is TRBV12-3 or TRBV12-4; TRBD2 might be the D (7 bases). CDR3 length equals 15 residues. V lost 5 bases and J lost 4, with 15 bases in between. The chain's CDR3 is CASSPGGPGYNEQFF. In DNA, the CDR3 is TGTGCCAGCAGTCCCGGGGGGCCCGGTTACAATGAGCAGTTCTTC.

The rearrangement uses TRBV6-2 or TRBV6-3 and TRBJ1-1; possibly TRBD1 for D (5 bases). Between the trimmed V and J ends, which lost 2 bases and 5 bases, there was a span of 18 bases. This CDR3 region has 16 residues. CDR1 MNHEY and CDR2 SVGEGT come from the germline V gene. CDR3 sequence reads: CASSYGDRAFFTEAFF. The CDR3 DNA reads as TGTGCCAGCAGTTACGGGGACCGAGCTTTTTTTACTGAAGCTTTCTTT.

This clonotype was detected a few times. The genes are TRBV27 and TRBJ2-5; D is unclear. Germline V CDR1 and CDR2: MNHEY, SMNVEV (reference sequence). CDR3 size: 15 residues. V was clipped by 4 bases and J by 2 bases, with 14 bases between them. The CDR3 sequence is CASSSATIPQETQYF. The CDR3 DNA reads as TGTGCCAGCAGTTCTGCCACCATCCCACAAGAGACCCAGTACTTC.

This clonotype was seen a handful of times. This chain links TRBV7-2 with TRBJ2-7; 7 bases are shared with TRBD2. The CDR3 consists of 13 residues. In germline, CDR1 is SGHTA, CDR2 FQGNSA. The trim removed 5 bases at V and 3 bases at J, leaving 4 bases unmatched. The CDR3 nucleotides read TGTGCCAGCAGCACCCGGGACTACTACGAGCAGTACTTC. It yields the protein CASSTRDYYEQYF.

This clonotype was seen ten or more times. This sequence joins TRBV7-9 and TRBJ2-1; no reliable D call. This CDR3 has 13 residues. Trimming stripped 1 base from V and 8 bases from J, with 9 bases between. Germline CDR1 SEHNR, CDR2 FQNEAQ (reference sequence). Here the CDR3 reads CASSLVGEDEQFF. CDR3 nucleotide sequence: TGTGCCAGCAGCTTAGTTGGCGAAGATGAGCAGTTCTTC.

The chain is built from TRBV27 and TRBJ2-5; D uncertain. Trimming shortened V by 6 bases and J by 0 bases, and 11 bases separated the two germline ends. The CDR3 is 14 amino acids. The germline gives CDR1 MNHEY, CDR2 SMNVEV (reference sequence). The CDR3 protein is CASRGLGYQETQYF. Here the CDR3 DNA reads TGTGCCAGCAGAGGGTTGGGTTACCAAGAGACCCAGTACTTC.

Details on this clonotype: At one boundary the junction diverges from the germline segment, which might be a read error. The chain couples TRBV5-3 to TRBJ2-3; TRBD1 matches at 9 bases. TRBV5-3 is an open reading frame whose function is uncertain. The CDR3 extends over 16 amino acids. The CDR3 is CASSLGQGQAGDTQYF. The DNA for the CDR3 is TGTGCCAGCAGCTTGGGACAGGGCCAAGCTGGAGATACGCAGTATTTT.

This clonotype was observed at least ten times. J is TRBJ1-2 and V is TRBV2, with a weak D call TRBD1 (5 bases). The CDR3 contains 14 residues. Between the trimmed V and J ends, which lost 7 bases and 6 bases, there was a span of 18 bases. Per germline, CDR1 SNHLY and CDR2 FYNNEI. The CDR3 sequence: CASMGTDVGNGYTF. In DNA, the CDR3 is TGTGCCAGCATGGGGACGGATGTTGGGAATGGCTACACCTTC.

This clonotype was detected a few times. V and J are TRBV19 and TRBJ2-7; 7 positions agree with TRBD2. J was trimmed by 0 bases and V by 3 bases; bases with no gene match: 5. CDR3 length equals 15 residues. Germline CDR1 is LNHDA and CDR2 is SQIVND (reference sequence). This chain's CDR3 is CASSINGGSSYEQYV. In DNA form, the CDR3 reads TGTGCCAGTAGTATCAACGGGGGGAGCTCCTACGAGCAGTACGTC.

This clonotype was seen more than once but under ten times. J is TRBJ2-1 and V is TRBV6-2 or TRBV6-3; tentative D call: TRBD2 (8 bases). With 8 bases removed from V and 3 bases from J, the gap between germline ends came to 20 bases. CDR3 size: 16 residues. Germline values: CDR1 MNHEY, CDR2 SVGEGT. The CDR3 protein is CASGQVRGDYYNEQFF. The CDR3 DNA is TGTGCCAGCGGACAGGTGCGGGGGGACTACTACAATGAGCAGTTCTTC.

This clonotype was seen ten or more times. The chain joins TRBV7-8 to TRBJ2-1, with 8 bases aligning to TRBD2. CDR3 length: 16 residues. The junction had 8 bases not matched to a gene; V was cut back by 1 base and J by 6 bases. Germline CDR1 SGHVS, CDR2 FQNEAQ. As DNA, the CDR3 is TGTGCCAGCAGCTTAGAACTGAGCGGGGGAATCAATGAGCAGTTCTTC. It specifies CASSLELSGGINEQFF. Together with reference TRBV7-8 and TRBJ2-1, the CDR3 gives the full variable domain: GAGVSQSPRYKVAKRGQDVALRCDPISGHVSLFWYQQALGQGPEFLTYFQNEAQLDKSGLPSDRFFAERPEGSVSTLKIQRTQQEDSAVYLCASSLELSGGINEQFFGPGTRLTVL.

This rearrangement joins TRBV7-2 to TRBJ1-1, with 8 bases lining up with TRBD1. This CDR3 is built from 16 residues. Trimming at V came to 4 bases and at J to 5 bases, leaving 12 bases not matched to a gene. From germline, CDR1 is SGHTA and CDR2 FQGNSA. CDR3 in DNA: TGTGCCAGCAGCTCACCCCTCGACAGGGGAGATACTGAAGCTTTCTTT. Translating gives CASSSPLDRGDTEAFF.

J is TRBJ2-7 and V is TRBV7-9; 9 nucleotides align to TRBD1. V shed 5 bases, J shed 3 bases, and the junction held 5 bases outside the gene matches. This CDR3 is 14 amino acids long. CDR1 is SEHNR, CDR2 FQNEAQ, per germline (reference sequence). CDR3 nucleotides: TGTGCCAGCAGCGTTACAGGGGGCGACTACGAGCAGTACTTC. Translating it yields CASSVTGGDYEQYF. The full variable domain, in which reference TRBV7-9 and TRBJ2-7 provide the parts outside the CDR3, is DTGVSQNPRHKITKRGQNVTFRCDPISEHNRLYWYRQTLGQGPEFLTYFQNEAQLEKSRLLSDRFSAERPKGSFSTLEIQRTEQGDSAMYLCASSVTGGDYEQYFGPGTRLTVT.

This clonotype has a handful of counts. V usage is TRBV7-2 and J usage is TRBJ2-1; 15 positions agree with TRBD2. This CDR3 is 19 amino acids long. V dropped 4 bases and J dropped 4; count of bases not matched to a gene: 11. The germline gives CDR1 SGHTA, CDR2 FQGNSA. CDR3 sequence reads: CASSSPGGLAGGWYNEQFF. The CDR3 DNA sequence: TGTGCCAGCAGCTCCCCCGGGGGACTAGCGGGGGGATGGTACAATGAGCAGTTCTTC.

The chain uses TRBV10-3 and TRBJ2-7, with 9 bases that match TRBD1. In germline, CDR1 is ENHRY, CDR2 SYGVKD. The V and J ends lost 7 bases and 1 base, in that order; junction bases with no gene match: 20. The CDR3 runs 19 residues. The CDR3 spells CAITKGQGYGVRGSYEQYF. Written as DNA, the CDR3 is TGTGCCATCACCAAGGGACAGGGTTATGGGGTACGGGGTTCCTACGAGCAGTACTTC.

The V gene is TRBV27, the J gene TRBJ2-3; 8 bases map to TRBD2. V shed 5 bases, J shed 3 bases, and the junction held 10 bases outside the gene matches. This CDR3 has 16 amino acids. Germline V gives CDR1 MNHEY, CDR2 SMNVEV (reference sequence). The CDR3 DNA sequence: TGTGCCAGCAGTACCCTGCAGGGCGGGGGGACAGATACGCAGTATTTT. It is translated as CASSTLQGGGTDTQYF.

CDR3 loop: CASSEKGNTGELFF. CDR3 DNA: TGTGCCAGCAGTGAAAAGGGGAACACCGGGGAGCTGTTTTTT. This chain connects TRBV6-4 to TRBJ2-2; no firm D call. The V gene's germline CDR1 is MRHNA and CDR2 SNTAGT. Trimming removed 3 bases at V and 1 base at J, with 6 bases between. The CDR3 has 14 amino acids.

This chain joins TRBV7-9 and TRBJ2-2; no definite D call. The CDR3 contains 12 residues. Germline V gene data show CDR1 as SEHNR and CDR2 as FQNEAQ (reference sequence). V was pared by 4 bases and J by 6 bases, with 6 bases between. The CDR3 nucleotides read TGTGCCAGCAGCTACCACCCCGGGGAGCTGTTTTTT. Protein sequence: CASSYHPGELFF.

V usage is TRBV2 and J usage is TRBJ1-4; tentative D call: TRBD1 (6 bases). This CDR3 is 14 amino acids long. Germline assignment: CDR1 SNHLY and CDR2 FYNNEI. Trimming pared 6 bases from V and 4 bases from J, leaving 12 bases between. Here the CDR3 reads CASRDRGNNEKLFF. Written as DNA, the CDR3 is TGTGCCAGCAGGGACAGAGGGAATAATGAAAAACTGTTTTTT.

This clonotype was counted only a few times. The rearrangement uses TRBV6-2 or TRBV6-3 and TRBJ2-5, with D perhaps matching TRBD1 (6 bases). The CDR3 totals 16 residues. Germline-derived CDR1 and CDR2 are MNHEY and SVGEGT. V shed 8 bases and J shed 0 bases, with 19 bases lying between them. CDR3 in DNA: TGTGCCAGCGGTTCCAACAGGGAAGGGTACCAAGAGACCCAGTACTTC. The encoded protein is CASGSNREGYQETQYF.

The gene calls are TRBV7-2 and TRBJ2-1; 11 bases agree with TRBD2. With V trimmed by 5 bases and J by 10 bases, 10 bases remained unmatched. The CDR3 is 15 residues long. Germline lookup yields CDR1 SGHTA and CDR2 FQGNSA. CDR3: CASSPVLAGDEEQFF. For the CDR3, the DNA is TGTGCCAGCAGCCCCGTACTAGCGGGGGACGAGGAGCAGTTCTTC.

CDR3 loop: CASSSMDRGPYEQYF. The CDR3 DNA reads as TGTGCCAGCAGCTCGATGGACAGGGGGCCCTACGAGCAGTACTTC. The chain recombines TRBV5-5 with TRBJ2-7; 11 bases are shared with TRBD1. V trimming: 3 bases; J trimming: 2 bases; junction bases outside the gene matches: 4. The CDR3 runs 15 residues. Germline V gene lookup returns CDR1 SGHKS and CDR2 YYEKEE (reference sequence).

The rearrangement links TRBV7-9 to TRBJ2-2; possible D gene TRBD2, 6 bases. Trimming shortened V by 0 bases and J by 4 bases, and 18 bases separated the two germline ends. CDR3 length: 18 residues. Germline loops: CDR1 SEHNR, CDR2 FQNEAQ (reference sequence). The CDR3 DNA is TGTGCCAGCAGCTTAGCGGCGTCGGGGGTTCCCCGCACCGGGGAGCTGTTTTTT. This sequence encodes CASSLAASGVPRTGELFF.

The V and J genes are TRBV7-9 and TRBJ1-1, with D perhaps matching TRBD1 (5 bases). Germline V gives CDR1 SEHNR, CDR2 FQNEAQ (reference sequence). The CDR3 is 12 residues long. Trimming stripped 6 bases from V and 7 bases from J, with 12 bases between. CDR3 coding DNA: TGTGCCAGCAGTCCCGGGGGGAGTGAAGCTTTCTTT. Amino acids: CASSPGGSEAFF.

The chain has TRBV28 and TRBJ1-2, with 10 bases fitting TRBD1. V shed 3 bases and J 8 bases; nucleotides not matched to a gene: 9. Per the germline V gene, CDR1 is MDHEN and CDR2 is SYDVKM. The CDR3 spans 15 residues. The CDR3 nucleotides read TGTGCCAGCAGTTTCTTAGGGGACAGGGGTTCGGGCTACACCTTC. As protein: CASSFLGDRGSGYTF.